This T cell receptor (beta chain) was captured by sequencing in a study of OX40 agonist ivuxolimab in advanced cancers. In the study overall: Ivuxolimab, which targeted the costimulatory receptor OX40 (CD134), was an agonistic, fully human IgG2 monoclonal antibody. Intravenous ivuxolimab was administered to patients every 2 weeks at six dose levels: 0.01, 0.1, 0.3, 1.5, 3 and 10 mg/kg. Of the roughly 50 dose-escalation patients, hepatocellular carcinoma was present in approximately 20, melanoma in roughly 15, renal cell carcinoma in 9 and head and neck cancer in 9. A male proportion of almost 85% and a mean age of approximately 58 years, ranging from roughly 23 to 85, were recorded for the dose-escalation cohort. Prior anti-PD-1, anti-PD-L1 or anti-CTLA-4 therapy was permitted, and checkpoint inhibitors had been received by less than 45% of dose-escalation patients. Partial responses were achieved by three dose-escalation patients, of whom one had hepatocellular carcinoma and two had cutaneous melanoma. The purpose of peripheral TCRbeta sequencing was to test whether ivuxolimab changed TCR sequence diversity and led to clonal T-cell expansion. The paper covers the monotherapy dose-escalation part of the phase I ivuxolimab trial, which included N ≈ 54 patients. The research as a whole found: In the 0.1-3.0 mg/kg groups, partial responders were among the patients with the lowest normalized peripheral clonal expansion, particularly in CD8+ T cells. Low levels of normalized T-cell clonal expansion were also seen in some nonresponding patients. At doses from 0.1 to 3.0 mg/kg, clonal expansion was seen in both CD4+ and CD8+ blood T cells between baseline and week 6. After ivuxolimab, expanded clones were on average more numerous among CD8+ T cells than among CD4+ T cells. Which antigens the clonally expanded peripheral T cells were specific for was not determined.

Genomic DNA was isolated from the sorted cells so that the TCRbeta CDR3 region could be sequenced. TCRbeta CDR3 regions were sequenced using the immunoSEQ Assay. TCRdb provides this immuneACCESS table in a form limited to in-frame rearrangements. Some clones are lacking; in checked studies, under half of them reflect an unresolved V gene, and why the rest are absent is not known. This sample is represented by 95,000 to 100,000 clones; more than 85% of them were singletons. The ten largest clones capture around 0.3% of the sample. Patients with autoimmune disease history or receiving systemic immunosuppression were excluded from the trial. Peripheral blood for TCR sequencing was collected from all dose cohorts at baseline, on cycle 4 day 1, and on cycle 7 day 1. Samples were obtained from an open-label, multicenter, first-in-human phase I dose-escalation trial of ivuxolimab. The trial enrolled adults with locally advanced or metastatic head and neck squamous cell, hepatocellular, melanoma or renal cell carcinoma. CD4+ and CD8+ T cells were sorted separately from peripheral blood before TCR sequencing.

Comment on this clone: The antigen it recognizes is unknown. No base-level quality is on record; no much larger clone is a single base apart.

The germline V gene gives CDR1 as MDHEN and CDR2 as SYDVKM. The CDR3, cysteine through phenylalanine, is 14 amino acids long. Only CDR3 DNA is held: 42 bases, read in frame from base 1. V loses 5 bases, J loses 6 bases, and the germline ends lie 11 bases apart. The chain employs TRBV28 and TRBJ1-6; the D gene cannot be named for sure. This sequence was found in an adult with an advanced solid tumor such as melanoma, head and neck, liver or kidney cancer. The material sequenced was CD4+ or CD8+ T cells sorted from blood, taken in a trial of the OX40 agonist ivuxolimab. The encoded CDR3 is CASSSTGLNSPLHF. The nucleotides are TGTGCCAGCAGTAGTACGGGTCTTAATTCACCCCTCCACTTT.